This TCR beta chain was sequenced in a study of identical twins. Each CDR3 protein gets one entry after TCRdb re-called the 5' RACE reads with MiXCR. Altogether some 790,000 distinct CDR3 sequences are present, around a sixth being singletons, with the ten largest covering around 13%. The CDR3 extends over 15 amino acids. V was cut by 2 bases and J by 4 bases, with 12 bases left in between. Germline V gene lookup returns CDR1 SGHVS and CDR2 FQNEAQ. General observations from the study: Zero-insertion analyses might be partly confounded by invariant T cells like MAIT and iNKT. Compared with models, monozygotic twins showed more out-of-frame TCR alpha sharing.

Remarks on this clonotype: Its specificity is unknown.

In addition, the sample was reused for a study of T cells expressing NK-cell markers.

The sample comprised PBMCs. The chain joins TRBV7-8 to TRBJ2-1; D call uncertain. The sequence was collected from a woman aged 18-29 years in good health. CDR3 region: CASSLNVAAYNEQFF. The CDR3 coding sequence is TGTGCCAGCAGCTTAAATGTGGCCGCTTACAATGAGCAGTTCTTC.